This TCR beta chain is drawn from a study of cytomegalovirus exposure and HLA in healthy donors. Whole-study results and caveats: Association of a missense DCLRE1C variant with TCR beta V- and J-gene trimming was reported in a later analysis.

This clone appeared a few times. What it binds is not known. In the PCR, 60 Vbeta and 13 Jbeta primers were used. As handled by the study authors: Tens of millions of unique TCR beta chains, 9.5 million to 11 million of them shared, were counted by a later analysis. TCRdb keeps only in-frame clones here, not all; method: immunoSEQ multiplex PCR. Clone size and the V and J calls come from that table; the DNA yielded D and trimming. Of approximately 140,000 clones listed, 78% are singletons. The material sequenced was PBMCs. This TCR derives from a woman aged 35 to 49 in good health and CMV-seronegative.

The CDR3 DNA reads TGTGCCAGCAGCTTAGGGCCAGAGGGAGTCGAGCAGTACTTC. Amino acid sequence: CASSLGPEGVEQYF. The chain has TRBV7-2 and TRBJ2-7, with a weak D call TRBD2 (5 bases). Germline V gene lookup returns CDR1 SGHTA and CDR2 FQGNSA. The CDR3 length is 14 residues. Deletions cut 1 base from V and 6 bases from J, with 13 bases between. Using reference TRBV7-2 and TRBJ2-7 for the parts outside the CDR3, the full variable domain is GAGVSQSPSNKVTEKGKDVELRCDPISGHTALYWYRQSLGQGLEFLIYFQGNSAPDKSGLPSDRFSAERTGGSVSTLTIQRTQQEDSAVYLCASSLGPEGVEQYFGPGTRLTVT.